This is a list of T cell receptor beta chains from one sample in a study of blood T cell repertoires in COVID-19. The repertoire was sequenced with immunoSEQ multiplex PCR; TCRdb's copy has only in-frame clones and lacks some. The sample lists 120,000 or so clones, about 80% occurring once. Sequencing input: peripheral blood. Source of these receptors: a human donor in a cohort sampled during active COVID-19. CDR3s include the opening cysteine and the closing phenylalanine or tryptophan. Expanded clones get a size class; other rows say once, few or many, or leave the size out.

>-|TRBJ1-5|TRBV5-1
CASSLGQGDQPQHF
>-|TRBJ1-2|TRBV4-2
CASSQGAYYGYTF
>-|TRBJ2-7|TRBV6-2/TRBV6-3
CASSYRLVLYEQYF
>few|TRBJ1-1|TRBV7-3
CASSLGTAMNTEAFF
>-|TRBJ1-2|TRBV6-2/TRBV6-3
CASSYLPGGDSYGYTF
>-|TRBJ1-6|TRBV6-5
CASQRSSYNSPLHF
>-|TRBJ2-2|TRBV7-9
CASSLFTGFGELFF
>few|TRBJ1-2|TRBV7-3
CASSPPRGSYTF
>-|TRBJ1-4|TRBV29-1
CSVEGQGEGNEKLFF
>-|TRBJ2-7|TRBV12-3/TRBV12-4
CASSFAYEQYF
>once|TRBJ2-5|TRBV11-2
CASSLSETQYF
>-|TRBJ1-4|TRBV5-6
CASSLGGEKLFF
>few|TRBJ1-2|TRBV12-3/TRBV12-4
CASSSTSGVGYTF
>-|TRBJ1-2|TRBV29-1
CSVEEVPGTGDRVSYGYTF
>few|TRBJ1-1|TRBV28
CASSSPGGYTEAFF
>-|TRBJ2-1|TRBV7-9
CASSFYRPDSYNEQFF
>-|TRBJ2-3|TRBV5-6
CASRTLAGSTDTQYF
>-|TRBJ2-3|TRBV18
CASSPPRAKSTDTQYF
>-|TRBJ2-3|TRBV29-1
CSVEGQGTQYF
>-|TRBJ2-7|TRBV6-2/TRBV6-3
CASSYSMARTYEQYF
>-|TRBJ1-2|TRBV18
CASSLGGADYGYTF
>-|TRBJ2-1|TRBV5-4
CASSLAAGSNEQFF
>-|TRBJ2-1|TRBV4-2
CASSPLAGNYNEQFF
>-|TRBJ2-3|TRBV18
CASSQAGFTDTQYF
>-|TRBJ1-5|TRBV6-2/TRBV6-3
CASSATGRQPQHF
>-|TRBJ1-1|TRBV7-8
CASSGPSGQGAREAFF
>-|TRBJ2-1|TRBV13
CASSVDSSYNEQFF
>-|TRBJ2-6|TRBV7-3
CASSYPVSGGDGANVLTF
>-|TRBJ2-7|TRBV30
CAWRPGQGFEQYF
>-|TRBJ2-7|TRBV28
CASSGPSGNSYEQYF